A selection of T cell receptor beta chains follows, all from one sample in a study of shared clonotypes between healthy human individuals. Profiled with immunoSEQ multiplex PCR; TCRdb holds only in-frame clones, not every one. The sample holds over a million clones, more than 65% seen once. The source material was memory CD4+ T cells sorted from blood. These receptors originate from a young man in good health. Each CDR3 is given with its conserved first and last residue. Each record gives: J gene, clone size, D gene, V gene, CDR3 protein, CDR3 DNA. D genes are given only for firm matches. Size tells how often a clone was seen (once, few, many) or the class of an expanded clone, and some rows leave it out.

j_gene: TRBJ2-7
abundance: .
d_gene: TRBD2
v_gene: TRBV5-1
CDR3aa: CASSFGLAGGAYEQYF
CDR3nt: TGCGCCAGCAGCTTTGGACTAGCGGGGGGAGCCTACGAGCAGTACTTC

j_gene: TRBJ1-1
abundance: few
d_gene: .
v_gene: TRBV29-1
CDR3aa: CSVEGGLLNTEAFF
CDR3nt: TGCAGCGTTGAAGGTGGGCTGCTTAACACTGAAGCTTTCTTT

j_gene: TRBJ2-3
abundance: .
d_gene: TRBD2
v_gene: TRBV5-6
CDR3aa: CASSIAGGTDTQYF
CDR3nt: TGTGCCAGCAGCATAGCGGGAGGAACAGATACGCAGTATTTT

j_gene: TRBJ2-1
abundance: .
d_gene: TRBD2
v_gene: TRBV28
CDR3aa: CASSPRLAGGPQYNEQFF
CDR3nt: TGTGCCAGCAGTCCACGACTAGCGGGGGGGCCCCAGTACAATGAGCAGTTCTTC

j_gene: TRBJ2-2
abundance: .
d_gene: .
v_gene: TRBV5-4
CDR3aa: CASSPGYTGELFF
CDR3nt: TGTGCCAGCAGCCCGGGATACACCGGGGAGCTGTTTTTT

j_gene: TRBJ1-6
abundance: .
d_gene: .
v_gene: TRBV6-6
CDR3aa: CASTSRPGSPLHF
CDR3nt: TGTGCCAGCACCTCCCGGCCGGGGTCACCCCTCCACTTT

j_gene: TRBJ2-5
abundance: .
d_gene: .
v_gene: TRBV7-9
CDR3aa: CASSYDETQYF
CDR3nt: TGTGCCAGCAGCTATGACGAGACCCAGTACTTC

j_gene: TRBJ2-5
abundance: .
d_gene: TRBD2
v_gene: TRBV4-1
CDR3aa: CASSQGGGGVETQYF
CDR3nt: TGCGCCAGCAGCCAAGGAGGTGGGGGGGTCGAGACCCAGTACTTC

j_gene: TRBJ2-3
abundance: .
d_gene: .
v_gene: TRBV19
CDR3aa: CASTPGGTDTQYF
CDR3nt: TGTGCCAGTACCCCGGGGGGCACAGATACGCAGTATTTT

j_gene: TRBJ2-3
abundance: .
d_gene: .
v_gene: TRBV2
CDR3aa: CASSDDGGRTDTQYF
CDR3nt: TGTGCCAGCAGTGACGACGGTGGGAGGACAGATACGCAGTATTTT

j_gene: TRBJ2-3
abundance: .
d_gene: .
v_gene: TRBV6-8
CDR3aa: CASSYLWAQSTDTQYF
CDR3nt: TGTGCCAGCAGTTACCTCTGGGCTCAGAGCACAGATACGCAGTATTTT

j_gene: TRBJ1-5
abundance: .
d_gene: .
v_gene: TRBV28
CDR3aa: CASSQESSQPQHF
CDR3nt: TGTGCCAGCTCACAGGAATCGAGTCAGCCCCAGCATTTT

j_gene: TRBJ2-5
abundance: .
d_gene: TRBD1
v_gene: TRBV6-1
CDR3aa: CASSATGRETQYF
CDR3nt: TGTGCCAGCAGCGCGACAGGGCGAGAGACCCAGTACTTC

j_gene: TRBJ2-3
abundance: few
d_gene: TRBD2
v_gene: TRBV5-1
CDR3aa: CASSFVSGGLSDTQYF
CDR3nt: TGCGCCAGCAGCTTCGTTAGCGGGGGGCTGTCAGATACGCAGTATTTT

j_gene: TRBJ2-1
abundance: .
d_gene: .
v_gene: TRBV6-6
CDR3aa: CASSYEGNNEQFF
CDR3nt: TGTGCCAGCAGTTACGAGGGGAACAATGAGCAGTTCTTC

j_gene: TRBJ1-6
abundance: .
d_gene: TRBD1
v_gene: TRBV2
CDR3aa: CAVTGTVDSPLHF
CDR3nt: TGTGCCGTAACCGGGACAGTAGATTCACCCCTCCACTTT

j_gene: TRBJ2-5
abundance: .
d_gene: .
v_gene: TRBV9
CDR3aa: CASSVNRRWETQYF
CDR3nt: TGTGCCAGCAGCGTAAACAGGAGGTGGGAGACCCAGTACTTC

j_gene: TRBJ2-7
abundance: .
d_gene: .
v_gene: TRBV30
CDR3aa: CAWSPGSHEQYF
CDR3nt: TGTGCCTGGAGTCCAGGGTCCCACGAGCAGTACTTC

j_gene: TRBJ1-1
abundance: .
d_gene: .
v_gene: TRBV5-1
CDR3aa: CASSKGTLNTEAFF
CDR3nt: TGCGCCAGCAGCAAGGGGACCCTGAACACTGAAGCTTTCTTT

j_gene: TRBJ2-5
abundance: .
d_gene: .
v_gene: TRBV19
CDR3aa: CASSIGDNLRETQYF
CDR3nt: TGTGCCAGTAGTATCGGGGACAACCTCAGGGAGACCCAGTACTTC

j_gene: TRBJ2-3
abundance: .
d_gene: TRBD1
v_gene: TRBV29-1
CDR3aa: CSALTGGAGDTQYF
CDR3nt: TGCAGCGCCCTGACAGGGGGCGCAGGAGATACGCAGTATTTT

j_gene: TRBJ2-7
abundance: .
d_gene: .
v_gene: TRBV4-2
CDR3aa: CASSHPGTLYEQYF
CDR3nt: TGTGCCAGCAGCCACCCCGGGACTCTCTACGAGCAGTACTTC

j_gene: TRBJ2-1
abundance: few
d_gene: TRBD1
v_gene: TRBV6-5
CDR3aa: CASRTGTGVYNEQFF
CDR3nt: TGTGCCAGCAGGACGGGGACAGGGGTTTACAATGAGCAGTTCTTC

j_gene: TRBJ2-7
abundance: .
d_gene: TRBD2
v_gene: TRBV18
CDR3aa: CASSRASGFYEQYF
CDR3nt: TGTGCCAGCTCACGGGCTAGCGGGTTCTACGAGCAGTACTTC

j_gene: TRBJ1-6
abundance: many
d_gene: TRBD1
v_gene: TRBV6-5
CDR3aa: CASRPGGNSPLHF
CDR3nt: TGTGCCAGCAGGCCAGGGGGAAATTCACCCCTCCACTTT

j_gene: TRBJ2-1
abundance: .
d_gene: .
v_gene: TRBV5-4
CDR3aa: CASRRAGNYNEQFF
CDR3nt: TGTGCCAGCAGAAGGGCAGGGAACTACAATGAGCAGTTCTTC

j_gene: TRBJ2-7
abundance: .
d_gene: .
v_gene: TRBV6-1
CDR3aa: CASTVTGRDYEQYF
CDR3nt: TGTGCCAGCACCGTGACAGGCCGGGACTACGAGCAGTACTTC

j_gene: TRBJ2-7
abundance: .
d_gene: TRBD2
v_gene: TRBV4-3
CDR3aa: CASSQEAGTSAFYEQYF
CDR3nt: TGCGCCAGCAGCCAAGAAGCAGGGACTAGCGCCTTTTACGAGCAGTACTTC

j_gene: TRBJ1-3
abundance: .
d_gene: .
v_gene: TRBV11-2
CDR3aa: CASSLEISGNTIYF
CDR3nt: TGTGCCAGCAGCCTGGAAATCTCTGGAAACACCATATATTTT

j_gene: TRBJ1-2
abundance: .
d_gene: .
v_gene: TRBV4-3
CDR3aa: CASSQDLRASLYGYTF
CDR3nt: .

j_gene: TRBJ2-3
abundance: .
d_gene: TRBD2
v_gene: TRBV2
CDR3aa: CASRVKPGLVTDTQYF
CDR3nt: TGTGCCAGCAGAGTGAAGCCGGGACTAGTGACAGATACGCAGTATTTT

j_gene: TRBJ2-2
abundance: few
d_gene: .
v_gene: TRBV5-8
CDR3aa: CASSLRGSWTGELFF
CDR3nt: TGTGCCAGCAGCTTGCGGGGGAGTTGGACCGGGGAGCTGTTTTTT